The 28 T cell receptor beta chains below all came from one sample that was sequenced in a study of CD8+CD57+ T cells in acquired aplastic anemia listed by TCRdb under 2018. Sequenced on an Illumina HiSeq 2000. Genomic DNA was used as template for profiling of TCR beta VDJ combinations and CDR3 sequences. The public reads were run again by TCRdb, first through fastp at Q25 and then through MiXCR, and only productive beta chains were kept. Each entry is one CDR3 protein sequence, shown with its most common DNA and genes. Recorded for this sample are 100,000 to 150,000 distinct CDR3 sequences; around 46% of them occurred a single time. The top ten constitute about 2.3% of the sample. Sequencing was done on a sample of sorted CD4+, CD8+, or CD8+CD57+ T cells (not recorded which) from PBMCs. The receptors shown here come from a human donor in good health, serving as a control.

This clonotype was observed at least ten times. The J gene is TRBJ1-5, the V gene TRBV20-1, with unresolved D. Trimming took 6 bases from V and 1 from J, leaving 16 bases between them. The germline V gene has CDR1 DFQATT and CDR2 SNEGSKA (reference sequence). The length of the CDR3 is 15 residues. The CDR3 region is CSATLTGASNQPQHF. In DNA, the CDR3 is TGCAGTGCAACCCTAACGGGAGCAAGCAATCAGCCCCAGCATTTT.

The CDR3 nucleotides read TGTGCCAGCAGCTGGGACGGCGATTCACCCCTCCACTTT. Translation: CASSWDGDSPLHF. The chain employs TRBV7-3 and TRBJ1-6, with a tentative D call TRBD1 (5 bases). In germline, CDR1 is SGHTA, CDR2 FQGTGA. Between the trimmed V and J ends, which lost 4 bases and 8 bases, there was a span of 9 bases. The CDR3 consists of 13 residues.

In this sample, this clonotype turned up many times. This sequence joins TRBV7-9 and TRBJ2-7; 9 bases fit TRBD2. In germline, CDR1 is SEHNR, CDR2 FQNEAQ (reference sequence). Trimming cost V 1 base and J 5 bases; bases outside gene matches: 15. The CDR3 loop spans 18 amino acids. In nucleotides, the CDR3 is TGTGCCAGCAGCTTAGGGGTTTGGCGGGGGGGCGGCGACAACGAGCAGTACTTC. This gives the protein CASSLGVWRGGGDNEQYF.

CDR3 in DNA: TGTGCCACCAGTGATACAGGGCCGCCGGGCTCCGGGGAGCTGTTTTTT. Translating it yields CATSDTGPPGSGELFF. This sequence joins TRBV24-1 and TRBJ2-2, with D perhaps matching TRBD1 (6 bases). Germline V gene data show CDR1 as KGHDR and CDR2 as SFDVKD. V lost 3 bases, J lost 6 bases, and 16 bases lay in between. CDR3 length: 16 amino acids.

V gene TRBV20-1 combines with J gene TRBJ2-5; 9 bases are shared with TRBD2. Germline V gives CDR1 DFQATT, CDR2 SNEGSKA (reference sequence). The CDR3 consists of 13 residues. V shed 6 bases and J 5 bases; nucleotides not matched to a gene: 7. CDR3 loop: CSAKRGAVETQYF. Written as DNA, the CDR3 is TGCAGTGCGAAGCGGGGGGCCGTTGAGACCCAGTACTTC.

The chain couples TRBV7-7 to TRBJ2-5; D is perhaps TRBD1 (6 bases). Trimming took 3 bases from V and 5 from J, leaving 16 bases between them. The CDR3 is 15 residues long. Germline V gene lookup returns CDR1 SSHAT and CDR2 FNYEAQ (reference sequence). This CDR3 reads CASSFQGKVEETQYF. The DNA for the CDR3 is TGTGCCAGCAGCTTCCAGGGGAAGGTTGAGGAGACCCAGTACTTC.

This clonotype was observed a handful of times. V is TRBV2 and J is TRBJ1-1; 7 bases are a match to TRBD1. CDR1 and CDR2 from the germline V gene are SNHLY and FYNNEI. V shed 7 bases, J shed 8 bases, and the junction held 4 bases outside the gene matches. This CDR3 has 11 residues. CDR3 coding DNA: TGTGCCAGCACTGTGGACAGGGAAGCTTTCTTT. Protein: CASTVDREAFF.

This clonotype has only one observation. The V gene is TRBV15, the J gene TRBJ1-1; D uncertain. The ends were cut back, 3 bases at V and 0 bases at J, with 5 bases in the middle. The CDR3 extends over 13 amino acids. Germline loops: CDR1 LNHNV, CDR2 YYDKDF (reference sequence). CDR3 bases: TGTGCCACCAGCAGTCACCTGAACACTGAAGCTTTCTTT. This encodes CATSSHLNTEAFF.

This clonotype was seen many times. The V and J genes are TRBV9 and TRBJ2-3; 9 bases are a match to TRBD1. Germline V gene lookup returns CDR1 SGDLS and CDR2 YYNGEE. The CDR3 contains 16 residues. V was clipped by 3 bases and J by 4 bases; unmatched bases: 9. In DNA, the CDR3 is TGTGCCAGCAGCGCGCCGGGACAGGGACGTCCAGATACGCAGTATTTT. Encoded protein: CASSAPGQGRPDTQYF.

Ten or more counts support this clonotype. In DNA form, the CDR3 reads TGCAGTGCTTCCGGGACAACTAACTATGGCTACACCTTC. Amino acids: CSASGTTNYGYTF. The chain combines TRBV20-1 with TRBJ1-2, with D maybe TRBD1 (6 bases). Trimming took 5 bases from V and 0 from J, leaving 10 bases between them. This CDR3 comprises 13 residues. Germline assignment: CDR1 DFQATT and CDR2 SNEGSKA (reference sequence).

The chain recombines TRBV10-3 with TRBJ2-1; TRBD2 agrees at 7 bases. J was trimmed by 1 base and V by 4 bases; bases with no gene match: 4. The CDR3 extends over 15 amino acids. Germline CDR1 reads ENHRY; CDR2 reads SYGVKD. The chain's CDR3 is CAISAQAGSYNEQFF. The DNA for the CDR3 is TGTGCCATCAGTGCCCAAGCGGGATCCTACAATGAGCAGTTCTTC.

This clonotype was detected only a few times. This chain connects TRBV19 to TRBJ2-1; perhaps TRBD1 as D (5 bases). Trimming cost V 5 bases and J 3 bases, with 8 bases left between them. The CDR3 sequence is 13 residues long. CDR1 and CDR2 from the germline V gene are LNHDA and SQIVND (reference sequence). CDR3 region: CASSVGHYNEQFF. CDR3 nucleotides: TGTGCCAGTAGTGTCGGACACTACAATGAGCAGTTCTTC.

This clonotype appeared a few times. The V and J genes are TRBV6-2 or TRBV6-3 and TRBJ2-1; the D is unclear. The V end lost 6 bases, the J end lost 0 bases, and 9 bases lay between the germline ends. Germline V gene sequence: CDR1 MNHEY, CDR2 SVGEGT. This CDR3 has 14 residues. The CDR3 DNA sequence: TGTGCCAGCAGAAAAAAAAACTCCTACAATGAGCAGTTCTTC. Protein: CASRKKNSYNEQFF.

The genes are TRBV6-5 and TRBJ1-5, with 11 bases aligning to TRBD1. V shed 4 bases and J 5 bases; nucleotides not matched to a gene: 1. Looked up from germline, CDR1 is MNHEY and CDR2 is SVGAGI. The CDR3 extends over 14 amino acids. DNA for the CDR3: TGTGCCAGCAGTTGGACAGGGGGCGATCAGCCCCAGCATTTT. It specifies CASSWTGGDQPQHF.

This chain joins TRBV2 and TRBJ1-5; D not resolved. CDR1 is SNHLY, CDR2 FYNNEI, per germline. Trimming stripped 7 bases from V and 0 bases from J, with 10 bases between. The CDR3 consists of 14 residues. As DNA, the CDR3 is TGTGCCAGCACTGCGATGAATAGCAATCAGCCCCAGCATTTT. As protein: CASTAMNSNQPQHF.

The chain joins TRBV29-1 to TRBJ2-5, with D unclear. This CDR3 is built from 13 residues. Germline values: CDR1 SQVTM, CDR2 ANQGSEA. Deletions cut 4 bases from V and 4 bases from J, with 13 bases between. The chain's CDR3 is CSVAGVSAETQYF. The CDR3 region has the DNA TGCAGCGTTGCCGGCGTTTCGGCAGAGACCCAGTACTTC. The full variable domain, rest sourced from reference TRBV29-1 and TRBJ2-5, is SAVISQKPSRDICQRGTSLTIQCQVDSQVTMMFWYRQQPGQSLTLIATANQGSEATYESGFVIDKFPISRPNLTFSTLTVSNMSPEDSSIYLCSVAGVSAETQYFGPGTRLLVL.

This clonotype has a count of ten or more. The chain couples TRBV19 to TRBJ2-2; 9 bases map to TRBD2. V dropped 4 bases and J dropped 3; count of bases not matched to a gene: 6. CDR1 and CDR2 from the germline V gene are LNHDA and SQIVND (reference sequence). The CDR3 extends over 16 amino acids. CDR3 DNA: TGTGCCAGTAGTACCCCTAGCGGGGAGGACACCGGGGAGCTGTTTTTT. Translation gives CASSTPSGEDTGELFF.

This chain uses TRBV19 with TRBJ1-5; no reliable D call. V lost 7 bases and J lost 6, with 10 bases in between. Per germline, CDR1 LNHDA and CDR2 SQIVND (reference sequence). CDR3 length: 12 residues. In nucleotides, the CDR3 is TGTGCCAGTAACCGTCCCGGTCAGCCCCAGCATTTT. Protein: CASNRPGQPQHF.

About this clonotype itself: Mismatch with germline at one junction end may stem from a read error. The rearrangement uses TRBV15 and TRBJ2-5, with 8 bases fitting TRBD2. The germline gives CDR1 LNHNV, CDR2 YYDKDF (reference sequence). The CDR3 extends over 19 amino acids. Written as DNA, the CDR3 is TGTGCCGCCGGCCCTCGAGATGAGGGGAAGCGGGGGTTCCAAGAGGCCCAGTACTTC. It specifies CAAGPRDEGKRGFQEAQYF.

This clonotype was seen repeatedly, ten times or more. The chain employs TRBV6-2 or TRBV6-3 and TRBJ1-2, with a tentative D call TRBD1 (5 bases). V was trimmed by 0 bases and J by 10 bases, leaving 9 bases between them. Germline V gene lookup returns CDR1 MNHEY and CDR2 SVGEGT. The CDR3 is 12 residues long. CDR3 residues: CASSYSRGPYTF. The CDR3 DNA is TGTGCCAGCAGTTACTCGAGGGGTCCCTACACCTTC.

Many counts were recorded for this clonotype. The rearrangement joins TRBV6-1 to TRBJ1-6; the match to TRBD1 covers 7 bases. V lost 6 bases, J lost 6 bases, and 8 bases stayed unmatched. The germline CDR1 and CDR2 sequences are MNHNS and SASEGT. CDR3 length equals 15 residues. In nucleotides, the CDR3 is TGTGCCAGCAGCAGAATTGGACAGGCTAATTCACCCCTCCACTTT. Translation: CASSRIGQANSPLHF.

The V gene is TRBV20-1, the J gene TRBJ1-6, with D uncertain. The CDR3 contains 12 residues. The V end lost 5 bases, the J end lost 8 bases, and 10 bases lay between the germline ends. CDR1 is DFQATT, CDR2 SNEGSKA, per germline (reference sequence). Here the CDR3 reads CSAPPIDSPLHF. The CDR3 coding sequence is TGCAGTGCTCCGCCGATAGATTCACCCCTCCACTTT.

Ten or more counts support this clonotype. This chain uses TRBV5-1 with TRBJ2-7; D may match TRBD1 or TRBD2 (5 bases each). The germline gives CDR1 SGHRS, CDR2 YFSETQ. The germline V and J ends were trimmed by 4 bases and 0 bases, with 11 bases remaining between them. The CDR3 runs 14 residues. CDR3 sequence: CASSRGLSSYEQYF. The CDR3 DNA reads TGCGCCAGCAGCCGGGGCCTAAGCTCCTACGAGCAGTACTTC.

This clonotype was counted many times. The rearrangement uses TRBV7-2 and TRBJ2-7, with TRBD2 as a possible D gene (6 bases). The CDR3 has 16 residues. Trimming took off 1 base at V and 1 base at J, with 14 bases between the two ends. The germline CDR1 and CDR2 sequences are SGHTA and FQGNSA. Written as DNA, the CDR3 is TGTGCCAGCAGCTTAGGGGGTACTAGCACATCCTACGAGCAGTACTTC. Its translation: CASSLGGTSTSYEQYF.

The chain uses TRBV7-3 and TRBJ2-5, with TRBD2 identical over 10 bases. The CDR3 runs 16 residues. Germline V CDR1 and CDR2: SGHTA, FQGTGA. Losses at the gene ends were 1 base for V and 5 bases for J; bases not matched to a gene: 7. CDR3 DNA sequence: TGTGCCAGCAGCTTAAACCAAGCGGGGGGGTCTGAGACCCAGTACTTC. Residues: CASSLNQAGGSETQYF.

About this clonotype: A much larger clone sits a single nucleotide away, making a read error possible. The J gene is TRBJ2-3, the V gene TRBV12-3 or TRBV12-4; TRBD1 might be the D (5 bases). Near its end, the DNA agrees better with TRBJ1-5, so the J call may be wrong. This CDR3 has 16 residues. CDR3 sequence: CASSQGTYFSTDTQHF. In nucleotides, the CDR3 is TGTGCCAGCAGCCAAGGGACTTATTTTAGCACAGATACGCAGCATTTT.

This clonotype came up many times. The chain has TRBV7-2 and TRBJ2-2, with TRBD1 as a possible D gene (6 bases). The germline V gene encodes CDR1 SGHTA and CDR2 FQGNSA. Deletions cut 2 bases from V and 4 bases from J, with 14 bases between. CDR3 size: 16 residues. The DNA for the CDR3 is TGTGCCAGCAGCTTATACCAGGGGCGCGCCACCGGGGAGCTGTTTTTT. Protein product: CASSLYQGRATGELFF. The full variable domain, completed using reference TRBV7-2 and TRBJ2-2, is GAGVSQSPSNKVTEKGKDVELRCDPISGHTALYWYRQSLGQGLEFLIYFQGNSAPDKSGLPSDRFSAERTGGSVSTLTIQRTQQEDSAVYLCASSLYQGRATGELFFGEGSRLTVL.

This clonotype was detected ten times or more. This chain connects TRBV6-1 to TRBJ2-3; 11 bases line up with TRBD2. The CDR3 covers 16 residues. Germline lookup yields CDR1 MNHNS and CDR2 SASEGT. The junction had 4 bases not matched to a gene; V was cut back by 2 bases and J by 3 bases. The CDR3 region is CASSELAGGRTDTQYF. CDR3 DNA: TGTGCCAGCAGTGAACTAGCGGGGGGTAGGACAGATACGCAGTATTTT.